This TCR beta chain is drawn from a study of T cell repertoires in cytomegalovirus infection. Study overall: Public TCR beta signatures were indicative of both CMV infection and a matching HLA type. Study findings and constraints: CMV-specific TCR beta clonotypes restricted by HLA-C dominated the ex vivo response. Adding up the frequency of public TCR beta families identified people who carried CMV plus the relevant HLA.

CDR3 length equals 14 residues. CDR1 is SGHTA, CDR2 FQGNSA, per germline. V lost 1 base and J lost 4; bases outside the gene matches: 1. Via MiXCR, TCRdb re-called the reads, giving one row per CDR3 protein. The data show 200,000 to 300,000 distinct CDR3 sequences, around 9% seen once. Many counts were recorded for this clonotype. What it binds is unknown. This TCR was recovered from a human donor in good health (CMV status not recorded). Some clones in this sample may be carry-over from other donors' samples. V usage is TRBV7-2 and J usage is TRBJ2-1; 7 bases map to TRBD2. The specimen was PBMCs. In DNA form, the CDR3 reads TGTGCCAGCAGCTTAGTGGGGGGGTACAATGAGCAGTTCTTC. Translated, it gives CASSLVGGYNEQFF.